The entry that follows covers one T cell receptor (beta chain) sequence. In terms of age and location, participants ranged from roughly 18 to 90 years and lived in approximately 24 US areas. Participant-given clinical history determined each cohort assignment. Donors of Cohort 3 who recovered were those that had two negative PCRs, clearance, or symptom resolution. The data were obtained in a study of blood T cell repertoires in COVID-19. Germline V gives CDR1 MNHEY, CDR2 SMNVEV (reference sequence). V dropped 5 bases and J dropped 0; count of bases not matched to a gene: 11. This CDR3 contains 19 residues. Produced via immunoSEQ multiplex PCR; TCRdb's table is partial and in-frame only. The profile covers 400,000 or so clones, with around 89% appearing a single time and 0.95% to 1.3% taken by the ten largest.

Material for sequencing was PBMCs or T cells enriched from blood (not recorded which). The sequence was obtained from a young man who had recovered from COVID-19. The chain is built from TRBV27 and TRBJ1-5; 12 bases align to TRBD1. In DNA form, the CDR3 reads TGTGCCAGCAGTCCACCACCGGGACAGGGGGCGATTAGCAATCAGCCCCAGCATTTT. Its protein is CASSPPPGQGAISNQPQHF.